Below, 23 T cell receptor beta chains from the same sample are listed, as sequenced in a study of early T cells in non-severe SARS-CoV-2 infection. MiXCR, applied by TCRdb to the 5' RACE reads, yields one record per CDR3 protein. The sample consists of 25,000 to 35,000 distinct CDR3 sequences, around 5.4% of them appearing once. Material: whole blood. Receptors were obtained from an adult who was a healthcare worker with PCR-confirmed SARS-CoV-2 infection or an uninfected control (not recorded which).

This clonotype has at least ten counts. The chain joins TRBV12-3 or TRBV12-4 to TRBJ1-5; 7 positions agree with TRBD1. The CDR3 is 14 amino acids. The V segment lost 5 bases and the J segment 4 bases; nucleotides outside the gene matches: 5. DNA for the CDR3: TGTGCCAGCAGTCGAGGGACAGCTAATCAGCCCCAGCATTTT. Its translation: CASSRGTANQPQHF.

This clonotype was counted at least ten times. The chain combines TRBV19 with TRBJ2-4; D perhaps matches TRBD1 (6 bases). This CDR3 has 14 residues. Germline loops: CDR1 LNHDA, CDR2 SQIVND (reference sequence). V was shortened by 4 bases and J by 0 bases, with 7 bases between the two germline ends. The CDR3 spells CASSKQGAKNIQYF. The CDR3 DNA sequence: TGTGCCAGTAGTAAACAGGGAGCCAAAAACATTCAGTACTTC.

The J gene is TRBJ2-7, the V gene TRBV9, with 11 bases fitting TRBD1. The CDR3 covers 14 residues. Germline trimming cut 3 bases from V and 3 bases from J; bases unmatched to any gene: 2. CDR1 and CDR2 from the germline V gene are SGDLS and YYNGEE. CDR3: CASSAGTGGYEQYF. In DNA form, the CDR3 reads TGTGCCAGCAGCGCTGGGACAGGGGGCTACGAGCAGTACTTC.

This clonotype was seen just once. The rearrangement joins TRBV7-6 to TRBJ2-1; TRBD2 agrees at 7 bases. The CDR3 totals 16 residues. The V and J ends lost 5 bases and 0 bases, in that order; junction bases with no gene match: 7. CDR1 is SGHVS, CDR2 FNYEAQ, per germline. The CDR3 nucleotides read TGTGCCAGCAGCCTACGGGAGGCTGACTCCTACAATGAGCAGTTCTTC. Translated: CASSLREADSYNEQFF.

This clonotype has more than one count but fewer than ten. The chain recombines TRBV18 with TRBJ2-1; 9 bases agree with TRBD2. V was clipped by 3 bases and J by 4 bases; unmatched bases: 7. The germline V gene encodes CDR1 KGHSH and CDR2 LQKENI. The CDR3 runs to 16 residues. The CDR3 DNA is TGTGCCAGCTCACCCCTGGTAGCGGGAGCTTACAATGAGCAGTTCTTC. Its translation is CASSPLVAGAYNEQFF.

This clonotype has at least ten counts. The chain has TRBV24-1 and TRBJ2-1, with D maybe TRBD2 (5 bases). Trimming pared 10 bases from V and 4 bases from J, leaving 22 bases between. CDR3 length: 16 residues. Germline V gene data show CDR1 as KGHDR and CDR2 as SFDVKD. The CDR3 DNA follows: TGTGCCACGGCAGAGCGGACTGGGCGGAGGTACAATGAGCAGTTCTTC. It is translated as CATAERTGRRYNEQFF.

This clonotype has a count of ten or more. This sequence joins TRBV5-1 and TRBJ2-3; possible D gene TRBD2, 5 bases. This CDR3 has 16 amino acids. Trimming pared 0 bases from V and 0 bases from J, leaving 11 bases between. Germline assignment: CDR1 SGHRS and CDR2 YFSETQ. Written as DNA, the CDR3 is TGCGCCAGCAGCTTGGGTGATAGCGCGAGCACAGATACGCAGTATTTT. It encodes CASSLGDSASTDTQYF.

With respect to this clonotype: A much larger clonotype is one base distant, so this may be a read error. The V and J genes are TRBV6-1 and TRBJ1-6; the D is unclear. The germline gives CDR1 MNHNS, CDR2 SASEGT. The CDR3 runs to 11 residues. CDR3 loop: CASSLNSPFHF. The CDR3 coding sequence is TGTGCCAGCAGCCTAAATTCACCCTTCCACTTT.

This clonotype has only a few counts. The chain combines TRBV6-2 or TRBV6-3 with TRBJ2-1; the match to TRBD2 covers 8 bases. This CDR3 is 14 amino acids long. Germline CDR1 is MNHEY and CDR2 is SVGEGT. The trim removed 8 bases at V and 7 bases at J, leaving 10 bases unmatched. The CDR3 sequence: CASVGRGDLNEQFF. The CDR3 DNA sequence: TGTGCCAGCGTCGGGAGGGGGGACCTTAATGAGCAGTTCTTC.

There are many counts of this clonotype. The rearrangement uses TRBV18 and TRBJ1-1; TRBD1 is a possible D gene (5 bases). The CDR3 covers 15 residues. Germline V gives CDR1 KGHSH, CDR2 LQKENI. With 3 bases removed from V and 7 bases from J, the gap between germline ends came to 18 bases. The CDR3 bases are TGTGCCAGCTCACCCACCTCCGGGGGAGTGGTTGAAGCTTTCTTT. It encodes CASSPTSGGVVEAFF. Full variable domain (rest looked up from reference TRBV18 and TRBJ1-1): NAGVMQNPRHLVRRRGQEARLRCSPMKGHSHVYWYRQLPEEGLKFMVYLQKENIIDESGMPKERFSAEFPKEGPSILRIQQVVRGDSAAYFCASSPTSGGVVEAFFGQGTRLTVV.

The rearrangement joins TRBV20-1 to TRBJ2-3; TRBD2 aligns across 12 bases. The CDR3 has 14 residues. Germline lookup yields CDR1 DFQATT and CDR2 SNEGSKA (reference sequence). The V and J ends lost 7 bases and 6 bases, in that order; junction bases with no gene match: 8. This CDR3 is CSVRLAGEGDTQYF. DNA of the CDR3: TGCAGTGTCAGACTAGCGGGAGAGGGGGATACGCAGTATTTT.

The CDR3 DNA follows: TGTGCCAGCACCCTGGGGGACATAGGTGGCTACACCTTC. Amino acids: CASTLGDIGGYTF. The V and J genes are TRBV28 and TRBJ1-2; D is possibly TRBD1 (6 bases). This CDR3 comprises 13 residues. The germline gives CDR1 MDHEN, CDR2 SYDVKM. V was shortened by 7 bases and J by 7 bases, with 16 bases between the two germline ends.

The chain is built from TRBV15 and TRBJ2-4; D possibly uses TRBD1 or TRBD2 (5 bases each). V was cut by 0 bases and J by 7 bases, with 16 bases left in between. Germline CDR1 and CDR2: LNHNV and YYDKDF (reference sequence). The CDR3 runs 16 residues. In DNA form, the CDR3 reads TGTGCCACCAGCAGAGATTTTGGGGGATCGTCCAACATTCAGTACTTC. Protein product: CATSRDFGGSSNIQYF.

This clonotype was recorded many times. This chain links TRBV19 with TRBJ2-7; D unresolved. The CDR3 is 16 amino acids. V lost 5 bases to trimming and J lost 3 bases, with 20 bases between them. Germline V gene data show CDR1 as LNHDA and CDR2 as SQIVND (reference sequence). The CDR3 bases are TGTGCCAGTAGTCCCCCCATGCCCCAGCGAGGCTACGAGCAGTACTTC. Protein product: CASSPPMPQRGYEQYF. The whole variable domain, remainder taken from reference TRBV19 and TRBJ2-7, is DGGITQSPKYLFRKEGQNVTLSCEQNLNHDAMYWYRQDPGQGLRLIYYSQIVNDFQKGDIAEGYSVSREKKESFPLTVTSAQKNPTAFYLCASSPPMPQRGYEQYFGPGTRLTVT.

This clonotype has at least ten counts. This chain connects TRBV9 to TRBJ2-3, with D unresolved. Deletions cut 0 bases from V and 2 bases from J, with 10 bases between. Germline CDR1 is SGDLS and CDR2 is YYNGEE. The CDR3 has 15 amino acids. CDR3 protein: CASSVGPLATDTQYF. The CDR3 region has the DNA TGTGCCAGCAGCGTAGGCCCCTTAGCCACAGATACGCAGTATTTT.

The table lists this clonotype with a few counts. This rearrangement joins TRBV28 to TRBJ1-1, with 10 bases aligning to TRBD1. From germline, CDR1 is MDHEN and CDR2 SYDVKM. The CDR3 is 16 amino acids. The V and J ends lost 3 bases and 4 bases, in that order; junction bases with no gene match: 8. CDR3 coding DNA: TGTGCCAGCAGTTTCGAGGGACAGGGGACGGCCACTGAAGCTTTCTTT. This gives the protein CASSFEGQGTATEAFF.

This clonotype was observed at least ten times. The rearrangement uses TRBV28 and TRBJ2-1; the D call may be TRBD1 or TRBD2 (5 bases each). CDR3 length: 15 residues. Trimming took off 5 bases at V and 1 base at J, with 12 bases between the two ends. Germline values: CDR1 MDHEN, CDR2 SYDVKM. The CDR3 loop is CASSPKGTSYNEQFF. The CDR3 nucleotides read TGTGCCAGCAGTCCTAAGGGGACGTCCTACAATGAGCAGTTCTTC.

This clonotype showed up just a few times. The chain couples TRBV5-1 to TRBJ2-2; the match to TRBD2 covers 9 bases. CDR1 is SGHRS and CDR2 is YFSETQ in the germline V gene. CDR3 size: 15 residues. Trimming at V came to 2 bases and at J to 5 bases, leaving 4 bases not matched to a gene. Here the CDR3 reads CASSLAGGRTGELFF. CDR3 DNA: TGCGCCAGCAGCTTAGCGGGAGGAAGGACCGGGGAGCTGTTTTTT.

This clonotype was observed a few times. V gene TRBV6-5 combines with J gene TRBJ1-2; maybe TRBD1 (5 bases). There are 16 residues in the CDR3. The germline gives CDR1 MNHEY, CDR2 SVGAGI. V was clipped by 8 bases and J by 4 bases, with 23 bases between them. The CDR3 coding sequence is TGTGCCAGCTCTTGGGGAGGACACGGGATCGGCTATGGCTACACCTTC. Translating gives CASSWGGHGIGYGYTF.

The chain has TRBV5-5 and TRBJ2-7; tentatively, D is TRBD1 (5 bases). Germline V gives CDR1 SGHKS, CDR2 YYEKEE (reference sequence). This CDR3 spans 15 amino acids. V was trimmed by 0 bases and J by 3 bases, leaving 13 bases between them. CDR3 in amino acids: CASSLGPADSYEQYF. CDR3 sequence (DNA): TGTGCCAGCAGCTTGGGGCCAGCAGACAGCTACGAGCAGTACTTC.

In its sample, this clonotype was seen a few times. A junction boundary mismatches the germline segment, possibly from a read error. V is TRBV18 and J is TRBJ2-1; possibly TRBD2 for D (6 bases). The CDR3 sequence is 13 residues long. Germline V CDR1 and CDR2: KGHSH, LQKENI. The CDR3 is CASSPQGGIPGLF. The CDR3 coding sequence is TGTGCCAGCTCACCCCAAGGCGGGATCCCAGGGCTCTTC.

The chain recombines TRBV12-3 or TRBV12-4 with TRBJ1-1; D may be TRBD1 (5 bases). Trimming left V 3 bases short and J 6 bases short, with 14 bases between. The CDR3 covers 14 residues. The CDR3 DNA sequence: TGTGCCAGCAGTTTTGGGCAGGGCGGCGCTGAAGCTTTCTTT. Its translation: CASSFGQGGAEAFF.

This clonotype appeared many times. CDR3 in DNA: TGTGCCATCAAAGGGTATGGAGATACGCAGTATTTT. Translating gives CAIKGYGDTQYF. The chain carries TRBV10-3 and TRBJ2-3; D unresolved. The V gene's germline CDR1 is ENHRY and CDR2 SYGVKD. V was pared by 7 bases and J by 5 bases, with 10 bases between. The CDR3 spans 12 residues.